A selection of T cell receptor beta chains follows, all from one sample in a study of immune cell composition in non-small cell lung cancer. Only in-frame clones appear in the TCRdb table, and some are missing; sequencing was by immunoSEQ multiplex PCR. The top ten clones hold approximately 4% of a sample with more than 2,000 clones, 81% of them seen once. Material for sequencing was lung tumor tissue. All receptors derive from a human donor with non-small cell lung cancer. CDR3s include the opening cysteine and the closing phenylalanine or tryptophan. The order of the fields is J gene, clone size, V gene, D gene, CDR3 DNA, CDR3 protein. The D gene is left open where the match is weak. For some rows the clone size is stated as once, few or many, or as a class when expanded; others skip it.

j_call: TRBJ2-7; clone_size: NA; v_call: TRBV7-8; d_call: TRBD1; cdr3_nt: TGTGCCAGCAGCTCATTCATCCGGGACAGGGGCTACGAGCAGTACTTC; cdr3_aa: CASSSFIRDRGYEQYF
j_call: TRBJ1-1; clone_size: NA; v_call: TRBV7-6; d_call: NA; cdr3_nt: TGTGCCAGCAGCTTAGTTTCCCGCAGTGAAGCTTTCTTT; cdr3_aa: CASSLVSRSEAFF
j_call: TRBJ2-7; clone_size: NA; v_call: TRBV7-9; d_call: TRBD1; cdr3_nt: TGTGCCAGCAGCCTGGGACAGGGTAGGGGGAGCTTC; cdr3_aa: CASSLGQGRGSF
j_call: TRBJ2-3; clone_size: NA; v_call: TRBV7-6; d_call: TRBD2; cdr3_nt: TGTGCCAGCAGCGCGACTAGCGGGATGATCACAGATACGCAGTATTTT; cdr3_aa: CASSATSGMITDTQYF
j_call: TRBJ1-1; clone_size: NA; v_call: TRBV28; d_call: NA; cdr3_nt: TGTGCCAGCAGTCCTGATCCCCTGGGGAGGGCTGAAGCTTTCTTT; cdr3_aa: CASSPDPLGRAEAFF
j_call: TRBJ2-3; clone_size: NA; v_call: TRBV15; d_call: NA; cdr3_nt: TGTGCCACCAGCAGAGGGGGAGGACGCACAGATACGCAGTATTTT; cdr3_aa: CATSRGGGRTDTQYF
j_call: TRBJ2-7; clone_size: NA; v_call: TRBV7-9; d_call: TRBD2; cdr3_nt: TGTGCCAGCAGCTTAGGTGTGCGGGAGGGCCGGGACGAGCAGTACTTC; cdr3_aa: CASSLGVREGRDEQYF
j_call: TRBJ1-4; clone_size: NA; v_call: TRBV5-5; d_call: TRBD1; cdr3_nt: TGTGCCAGCAGCTTCGACAGGGGAGGGGAAAAACTGTTTTTT; cdr3_aa: CASSFDRGGEKLFF
j_call: TRBJ2-2; clone_size: NA; v_call: TRBV6-1; d_call: NA; cdr3_nt: TGTGCCAGCAGAGAGCCGGCCGGGGAGCTGTTTTTT; cdr3_aa: CASREPAGELFF
j_call: TRBJ1-2; clone_size: few; v_call: TRBV5-1; d_call: TRBD1; cdr3_nt: TGCGCCAGCAGCTTGGGACAGGGGAACTATGGCTACACCTTC; cdr3_aa: CASSLGQGNYGYTF
j_call: TRBJ2-2; clone_size: NA; v_call: TRBV6-4; d_call: TRBD2; cdr3_nt: TGTGCCAGAGCCGGGACTAGCGGGGGTACCGGGGAGCTGTTTTTT; cdr3_aa: CARAGTSGGTGELFF
j_call: TRBJ1-1; clone_size: NA; v_call: TRBV19; d_call: NA; cdr3_nt: TGTGCCAGTAGTTCCACTATGGGGGGGGCGTTGAACACTGAAGCTTTCTTT; cdr3_aa: CASSSTMGGALNTEAFF
j_call: TRBJ2-7; clone_size: large; v_call: TRBV7-3; d_call: NA; cdr3_nt: TGTGCCAGCAGCTTAGGAGGAGGGAGCTCCTACGAGCAGTACTTC; cdr3_aa: CASSLGGGSSYEQYF
j_call: TRBJ1-1; clone_size: NA; v_call: TRBV6-5; d_call: NA; cdr3_nt: TGTGCCAGCATTATGCGGGGGGACACTGAAGCTTTCTTT; cdr3_aa: CASIMRGDTEAFF
j_call: TRBJ2-3; clone_size: NA; v_call: TRBV5-1; d_call: NA; cdr3_nt: TGCGCCAGCACCCCTGACAGGCTAACAGATACGCAGTATTTT; cdr3_aa: CASTPDRLTDTQYF
j_call: TRBJ1-1; clone_size: NA; v_call: TRBV28; d_call: NA; cdr3_nt: TGTGCCAGCAGGGAAGGAGGTCGGAACACTGAAGCTTTCTTT; cdr3_aa: CASREGGRNTEAFF
j_call: TRBJ2-7; clone_size: NA; v_call: TRBV5-1; d_call: TRBD2; cdr3_nt: TGCGCCAGCAGCCGATGGACTAGCGGGAGGTCCCCCTCCTACGAGCAGTACTTC; cdr3_aa: CASSRWTSGRSPSYEQYF
j_call: TRBJ1-3; clone_size: NA; v_call: TRBV23-1; d_call: NA; cdr3_nt: TGCGCCAGCAGTCACCCGCGGGAGGCCCCTAGTGGAAACACCATATATTTT; cdr3_aa: CASSHPREAPSGNTIYF
j_call: TRBJ2-1; clone_size: few; v_call: TRBV6-4; d_call: TRBD2; cdr3_nt: TGTGCCAGCAGTGAATCCTGGACTAGTCTTCCCCAGCAGTTCTTC; cdr3_aa: CASSESWTSLPQQFF
j_call: TRBJ2-5; clone_size: NA; v_call: TRBV6-4; d_call: TRBD1; cdr3_nt: TGTGCCAGCAGTGAAGAACCGGGACAGGGAAGGGAGACCCAGTACTTC; cdr3_aa: CASSEEPGQGRETQYF
j_call: TRBJ2-3; clone_size: NA; v_call: TRBV4-1; d_call: TRBD1; cdr3_nt: TGCGCCAGCAGCCAAGGACAGGGGGTAACAGATACGCAGTATTTT; cdr3_aa: CASSQGQGVTDTQYF
j_call: TRBJ2-2; clone_size: NA; v_call: TRBV11-1; d_call: TRBD2; cdr3_nt: TGTGCCAGCAGCTCGAGACTAGCGGGAGCTCTCACCGGGGAGCTGTTTTTT; cdr3_aa: CASSSRLAGALTGELFF
j_call: TRBJ2-6; clone_size: NA; v_call: TRBV19; d_call: NA; cdr3_nt: TGTGCCAGTAACTTCGCGGGGTCTGGGGCCAACGTCCTGACTTTC; cdr3_aa: CASNFAGSGANVLTF
j_call: TRBJ2-1; clone_size: few; v_call: TRBV6-1; d_call: TRBD2; cdr3_nt: TGTGCCAGCAGGAGACTAGCAGAGCAGTTCTTC; cdr3_aa: CASRRLAEQFF
j_call: TRBJ2-7; clone_size: NA; v_call: TRBV27; d_call: TRBD2; cdr3_nt: TGTGCTTCTAAGCAGGCTAGCGGGACTTACGAGCAGTACTTC; cdr3_aa: CASKQASGTYEQYF
j_call: TRBJ2-3; clone_size: NA; v_call: TRBV9; d_call: NA; cdr3_nt: TGTGCCAGCAGCGTAGGGGGCGGGAACCGGGGTACGCAGTATTTT; cdr3_aa: CASSVGGGNRGTQYF
j_call: TRBJ2-1; clone_size: NA; v_call: TRBV27; d_call: TRBD2; cdr3_nt: TGTGCCAGCAGTCGCTGGACTAGCGGATTATACAATGAGCAGTTCTTC; cdr3_aa: CASSRWTSGLYNEQFF
j_call: TRBJ2-5; clone_size: NA; v_call: TRBV5-1; d_call: TRBD1; cdr3_nt: TGCGCCAGCAGCTTCCAGGGGGATCAAGAGACCCAGTACTTC; cdr3_aa: CASSFQGDQETQYF
j_call: TRBJ1-2; clone_size: NA; v_call: TRBV11-2; d_call: NA; cdr3_nt: TGTGCCAGCATCTACCCTAGACGGTATTGCTATGGCTACACCTTC; cdr3_aa: CASIYPRRYCYGYTF
j_call: TRBJ2-7; clone_size: NA; v_call: TRBV5-5; d_call: TRBD2; cdr3_nt: TGTGCCAGCAGTCCCCTACCGACTAGCGGGGCCTACGAGCAGTACTTC; cdr3_aa: CASSPLPTSGAYEQYF
j_call: TRBJ1-2; clone_size: NA; v_call: TRBV27; d_call: TRBD1; cdr3_nt: TGTGCCAGCAGTCCGCGGACAGGTTTGGACTATGGCTACACCTTC; cdr3_aa: CASSPRTGLDYGYTF
j_call: TRBJ2-7; clone_size: large; v_call: TRBV11-2; d_call: NA; cdr3_nt: TGTGCCAGCAGCTTAGCCCCAGGGTCGTACGAGCAGTACTTC; cdr3_aa: CASSLAPGSYEQYF
j_call: TRBJ2-1; clone_size: NA; v_call: TRBV27; d_call: NA; cdr3_nt: TGTGCCAGCAGCGAGCGCGGAGGGGGGGGTTCCAATGAGCAGTTCTTC; cdr3_aa: CASSERGGGGSNEQFF
j_call: TRBJ2-1; clone_size: few; v_call: TRBV21-1; d_call: NA; cdr3_nt: TGTGCCAGCACCCTGGGGACAGTGAGACTAGCGGGAGCTTACAATGAGCAGTTCTTC; cdr3_aa: CASTLGTVRLAGAYNEQFF
j_call: TRBJ1-4; clone_size: NA; v_call: TRBV19; d_call: NA; cdr3_nt: TGTGCCAGTAGTCCCCGACAGTTTGTAAAACTGTTTTTT; cdr3_aa: CASSPRQFVKLFF
j_call: TRBJ1-5; clone_size: few; v_call: TRBV30; d_call: TRBD1; cdr3_nt: TGTGCCTGGAGTGTCGGGACAGGGGGAGGTCAGCCCCAGCATTTT; cdr3_aa: CAWSVGTGGGQPQHF
j_call: TRBJ2-5; clone_size: NA; v_call: TRBV6-5; d_call: TRBD1; cdr3_nt: TGTGCCAGCAGTTACGCGGGACAGGGTCAGAAGACCCAGTACTTC; cdr3_aa: CASSYAGQGQKTQYF
j_call: TRBJ1-2; clone_size: NA; v_call: TRBV5-8; d_call: TRBD1; cdr3_nt: TGTGCCAGCTATAACCAACAGGGGGCTTCTTATGGCTACACCTTC; cdr3_aa: CASYNQQGASYGYTF
j_call: TRBJ1-1; clone_size: few; v_call: TRBV5-6; d_call: NA; cdr3_nt: TGTGCCAGCAGCTTGAGAGGAACTGAAGCTTTCTTT; cdr3_aa: CASSLRGTEAFF
j_call: TRBJ2-2; clone_size: NA; v_call: TRBV7-2; d_call: NA; cdr3_nt: TGTGCCAGCAGCTTATCTAGCAGAAACGCGAACACCGGGGAGCTGTTTTTT; cdr3_aa: CASSLSSRNANTGELFF
j_call: TRBJ2-3; clone_size: NA; v_call: TRBV6-5; d_call: NA; cdr3_nt: TGTGCCAGCAGTTACGCTCACAGGGAGTCCACAGATACGCAGTGTTTT; cdr3_aa: CASSYAHRESTDTQCF
j_call: TRBJ2-7; clone_size: NA; v_call: TRBV19; d_call: NA; cdr3_nt: TGTGCCAGTAGTCTCCTTGGGGGCACCCACTACGAGCAGTACTTC; cdr3_aa: CASSLLGGTHYEQYF
j_call: TRBJ2-7; clone_size: once; v_call: TRBV6-6; d_call: TRBD2; cdr3_nt: TGTGCCAGCAGTTCCCCTACCCTAGCGGGCTACGAGCAGTACTTC; cdr3_aa: CASSSPTLAGYEQYF
j_call: TRBJ1-5; clone_size: NA; v_call: TRBV7-9; d_call: TRBD1; cdr3_nt: TGTGCCAGCAGCTCCGGGGGACAGGGAGGGTACCAGCCCCAGCATTTT; cdr3_aa: CASSSGGQGGYQPQHF
j_call: TRBJ1-2; clone_size: NA; v_call: TRBV29-1; d_call: NA; cdr3_nt: TGCAGCGTTGAAACTGTGCAGGGAAGTGGCTACACCTTC; cdr3_aa: CSVETVQGSGYTF
j_call: TRBJ1-1; clone_size: NA; v_call: TRBV19; d_call: NA; cdr3_nt: TGTGCCAGTAGTTCGTTGGGACTCCGGCGGGCTGAAGCTTTCTTT; cdr3_aa: CASSSLGLRRAEAFF
j_call: TRBJ2-7; clone_size: NA; v_call: TRBV7-8; d_call: NA; cdr3_nt: TGTGCCAGCAGCTTACAAACGACCCCATCGGGCTACGAGCAGTACTTC; cdr3_aa: CASSLQTTPSGYEQYF
j_call: TRBJ2-3; clone_size: NA; v_call: TRBV6-1; d_call: TRBD1; cdr3_nt: TGTGCCAGCAGCCCGACAGGGGCCATTACGGATACGCAGTATTTT; cdr3_aa: CASSPTGAITDTQYF
j_call: TRBJ2-3; clone_size: NA; v_call: TRBV10-3; d_call: NA; cdr3_nt: TGTGCCATCAGTAGAGCAGGGGGCACAGATACGCAGTATTTT; cdr3_aa: CAISRAGGTDTQYF
j_call: TRBJ2-2; clone_size: NA; v_call: TRBV28; d_call: TRBD2; cdr3_nt: TGTGCCAGCAACCTAGCGGGACTCCTCACCGGGGAGCTGTTTTTT; cdr3_aa: CASNLAGLLTGELFF
j_call: TRBJ2-1; clone_size: NA; v_call: TRBV10-1; d_call: TRBD2; cdr3_nt: TGCGCCAGCAGTGACCTAGCGGGAGGGACCTACAATGAGCAGTTCTTC; cdr3_aa: CASSDLAGGTYNEQFF
j_call: TRBJ1-4; clone_size: NA; v_call: TRBV5-5; d_call: TRBD1; cdr3_nt: TGTGCCAGCAGCGCGACCCGGGACAGCAATGAAAAACTGTTTTTT; cdr3_aa: CASSATRDSNEKLFF
j_call: TRBJ2-7; clone_size: NA; v_call: TRBV7-9; d_call: NA; cdr3_nt: TGTGCCAGCAGTATAGGAGCTAAATCCTACGAGCAGTACTTC; cdr3_aa: CASSIGAKSYEQYF
j_call: TRBJ2-1; clone_size: NA; v_call: TRBV11-2; d_call: NA; cdr3_nt: TGTGCCAGCAGCTTAGATTCTGCATTCGGGAATGAGCAGTTCTTC; cdr3_aa: CASSLDSAFGNEQFF
j_call: TRBJ2-5; clone_size: NA; v_call: TRBV5-4; d_call: NA; cdr3_nt: TGTGCCAGCAGCTTGTCTGCAGGGACCCAGTACTTC; cdr3_aa: CASSLSAGTQYF
j_call: TRBJ2-6; clone_size: NA; v_call: TRBV28; d_call: NA; cdr3_nt: TGTGCCAGCAGTTTTCGTTTGAGTGCCTCTGGGGCCAACGTCCTGACTTTC; cdr3_aa: CASSFRLSASGANVLTF
j_call: TRBJ1-2; clone_size: NA; v_call: TRBV9; d_call: NA; cdr3_nt: TGTGCCAGCAGCGTCCTCGACAGCAACCCCTATGGCTACACCTTC; cdr3_aa: CASSVLDSNPYGYTF
j_call: TRBJ2-1; clone_size: NA; v_call: TRBV7-8; d_call: NA; cdr3_nt: TGTGCCAGCAGCCCGTTAATAGGAACGGGGGAGCAGTTCTTC; cdr3_aa: CASSPLIGTGEQFF